This paragraph reports one TCR beta chain. The antigen is unknown. The sample is drawn from a study of Tregs in tolerant kidney transplant recipients. Broader study findings: Activated donor B cell expansion appeared to reveal the most relevant donor-specific TCRbeta repertoire.

Sequenced by immunoSEQ multiplex PCR; TCRdb stores in-frame clones only, minus some. Of roughly 49,000 clones listed, about 90% are singletons. In germline, CDR1 is MNHNS, CDR2 SASEGT. CDR3 length: 14 residues. The trim removed 6 bases at V and 2 bases at J, leaving 3 bases unmatched. Unstimulated regulatory T cells (CD4+CD25+CD127-), CD4+CD25- non-regulatory cells, CD4 and CD8 cells were FACS-sorted from thawed PBMCs. Before regulatory T cell sorting, thawed PBMCs rested overnight at 37°C in 200 to 250 IU/ml IL-2. This chain connects TRBV6-1 to TRBJ1-4; TRBD1 aligns across 7 bases. The clonotype comes from a human donor in good health. Sequenced: Tregs from blood. The CDR3 bases are TGTGCCAGCAGGAGGGGGCAGACTAATGAAAAACTGTTTTTT. It translates to CASRRGQTNEKLFF.